One sample yielded the 11 T cell receptor beta chains listed below, sequenced in a study of cytomegalovirus exposure and HLA in healthy donors. Researchers ran the PCR with 60 Vbeta and 13 Jbeta primers. Here immunoSEQ multiplex PCR was the method, and the copy in TCRdb shows in-frame clones only, minus some. This table holds 150,000 to 200,000 clones, roughly four fifths found once. Material for sequencing was PBMCs. The receptors shown here come from a man aged 60 to 75 in good health and CMV-seronegative.

As regards this clone: The sample carries other DNA sequences with the same CDR3. This sequence joins TRBV7-2 and TRBJ1-5, with D uncertain. V gave up 1 base and J gave up 3 bases, with 7 bases separating them. The CDR3 covers 14 residues. Looked up from germline, CDR1 is SGHTA and CDR2 is FQGNSA. CDR3 amino acids: CASSLGGFNQPQHF. CDR3 sequence (DNA): TGTGCCAGCAGCTTAGGAGGGTTCAATCAGCCCCAGCATTTT.

The rearrangement links TRBV5-1 to TRBJ2-7, with 8 positions matching TRBD1. Germline values: CDR1 SGHRS, CDR2 YFSETQ. This CDR3 is built from 17 residues. With V trimmed by 2 bases and J by 0 bases, 10 bases remained unmatched. The CDR3 bases are TGCGCCAGCAGCTTCCGACCAGGGACAGGAGCCTCCTACGAGCAGTACTTC. As protein: CASSFRPGTGASYEQYF.

The chain links TRBV4-2 to TRBJ2-1; D remains unclear. V dropped 1 base and J dropped 6 bases, with 7 bases sitting between them. The CDR3 runs 13 residues. Germline V CDR1 and CDR2: LGHNA, YNFKEQ. Here the CDR3 reads CASSQGPSNEQFF. CDR3 DNA sequence: TGTGCCAGCAGCCAAGGTCCTAGCAATGAGCAGTTCTTC.

The gene calls are TRBV7-9 and TRBJ2-1; TRBD1 might be the D (5 bases). The CDR3 contains 12 residues. From germline, CDR1 is SEHNR and CDR2 FQNEAQ (reference sequence). The V and J ends lost 1 base and 14 bases respectively, with 12 bases between them. The CDR3 here is CASSLGRVGEFF. CDR3 in DNA: TGTGCCAGCAGCTTAGGCAGGGTCGGAGAGTTCTTC.

The chain couples TRBV25-1 to TRBJ2-1; TRBD2 matches 7 bases. Germline CDR1 and CDR2: MGHDK and SYGVNS. CDR3 size: 16 residues. Trimming took 3 bases from V and 6 from J; bases not matched to a gene: 11. The CDR3 here is CASSDPGGGRRNEQFF. CDR3 coding DNA: TGTGCCAGCAGTGACCCCGGGGGAGGGAGACGCAATGAGCAGTTCTTC. The full variable domain, its missing parts supplied by reference TRBV25-1 and TRBJ2-1, is EADIYQTPRYLVIGTGKKITLECSQTMGHDKMYWYQQDPGMELHLIHYSYGVNSTEKGDLSSESTVSRIRTEHFPLTLESARPSHTSQYLCASSDPGGGRRNEQFFGPGTRLTVL.

The rearrangement joins TRBV5-1 to TRBJ1-5; the D is unclear. The V and J ends lost 0 bases and 3 bases respectively, with 7 bases between them. Per the germline V gene, CDR1 is SGHRS and CDR2 is YFSETQ. This CDR3 has 14 residues. The CDR3 loop reads CASSLDLSNQPQHF. The CDR3 DNA reads as TGCGCCAGCAGCTTGGATTTATCCAATCAGCCCCAGCATTTT.

The rearrangement uses TRBV15 and TRBJ2-7; maybe TRBD2 (7 bases). The length of the CDR3 is 15 residues. Trimming removed 0 bases at V and 0 bases at J, with 9 bases between. Germline loops: CDR1 LNHNV, CDR2 YYDKDF (reference sequence). CDR3 amino acids: CATSRDRGASYEQYF. The CDR3 DNA reads as TGTGCCACCAGCAGAGATCGGGGGGCCTCCTACGAGCAGTACTTC.

The rearrangement joins TRBV21-1 to TRBJ2-2; TRBD1 reflects the table's D call only, with no check against the DNA. TRBV21-1 is termed a pseudogene. The CDR3 is 18 amino acids. The CDR3 coding sequence is TGTGCCAGCAGCAAAGAGAGAACAGGGGCCACGAACACCGGGGAGCTGTTTTTT. Translated: CASSKERTGATNTGELFF.

J is TRBJ1-2 and V is TRBV13; D perhaps matches TRBD1 (6 bases). Germline lookup yields CDR1 PRHDT and CDR2 FYEKMQ (reference sequence). The CDR3 consists of 14 residues. V lost 5 bases and J 4 bases, leaving 14 bases between the germline ends. In DNA form, the CDR3 reads TGTGCCAGCAGCCCCGAGGACAGTTCCTATGGCTACACCTTC. It codes for CASSPEDSSYGYTF.

The rearrangement joins TRBV5-1 to TRBJ2-5; TRBD2 aligns across 14 bases. The junction had 4 bases not matched to a gene; V was cut back by 2 bases and J by 1 base. There are 17 residues in the CDR3. Looked up from germline, CDR1 is SGHRS and CDR2 is YFSETQ. This chain's CDR3 is CASSLGLAGGRQETQYF. The CDR3 bases are TGCGCCAGCAGCTTAGGACTAGCGGGGGGCCGCCAAGAGACCCAGTACTTC. Looking up the rest from reference TRBV5-1 and TRBJ2-5 gives the full variable domain: KAGVTQTPRYLIKTRGQQVTLSCSPISGHRSVSWYQQTPGQGLQFLFEYFSETQRNKGNFPGRFSGRQFSNSRSEMNVSTLELGDSALYLCASSLGLAGGRQETQYFGPGTRLLVL.

The rearrangement links TRBV5-1 to TRBJ1-2, with a weak D call TRBD1 (5 bases). Trimming cost V 3 bases and J 7 bases, with 10 bases left between them. The germline CDR1 and CDR2 sequences are SGHRS and YFSETQ. The CDR3 sequence is 12 residues long. As DNA, the CDR3 is TGCGCCAGCAGCTCGGAGGGGCTTGGCTACACCTTC. Its protein is CASSSEGLGYTF.